This T cell receptor beta chain was retrieved from a study of T cell responses to AZD1222 COVID-19 vaccine. About the study: Second-dose intervals near 4 or 12 weeks were combined.

Per germline, CDR1 MNHEY and CDR2 SVGAGI. The CDR3 has 14 residues. Trimming shortened V by 7 bases and J by 1 base, and 10 bases separated the two germline ends. Overall study findings and caveats: In all cases, repertoires were sampled only after the peak T cell response.

Data came from immunoSEQ multiplex PCR; TCRdb stores just in-frame clones and leaves some out. Of roughly 100,000 clones in the sample, 75% to 95% were seen once. A word on this clone: Antigen specificity is unknown.

The origin of this receptor is an adult in good health. The rearrangement links TRBV6-5 to TRBJ2-2; no firm D call. Sequences were derived from peripheral blood, sampled on day 0 of AZD1222 vaccination. For the CDR3, the DNA is TGTGCCAGCACCCGCCAGCTGAACACCGGGGAGCTGTTTTTT. Translated: CASTRQLNTGELFF.